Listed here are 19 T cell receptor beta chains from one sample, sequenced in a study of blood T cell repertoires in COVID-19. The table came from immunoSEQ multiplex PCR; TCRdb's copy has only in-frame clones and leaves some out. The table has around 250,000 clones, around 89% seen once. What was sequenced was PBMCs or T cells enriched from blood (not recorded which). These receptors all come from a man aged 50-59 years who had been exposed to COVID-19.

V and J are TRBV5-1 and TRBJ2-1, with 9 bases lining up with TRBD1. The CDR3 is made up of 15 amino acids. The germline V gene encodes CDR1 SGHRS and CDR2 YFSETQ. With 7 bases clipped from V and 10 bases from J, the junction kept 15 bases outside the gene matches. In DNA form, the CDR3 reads TGCGCCAGCTCCCCGGGGGGACAGGGTGTTCGAGAGCAGTTCTTC. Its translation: CASSPGGQGVREQFF.

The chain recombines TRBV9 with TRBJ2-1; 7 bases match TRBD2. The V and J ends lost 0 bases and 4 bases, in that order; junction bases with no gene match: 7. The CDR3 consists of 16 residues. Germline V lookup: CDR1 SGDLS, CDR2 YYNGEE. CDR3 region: CASSVGPLSGYNEQFF. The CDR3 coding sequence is TGTGCCAGCAGCGTAGGACCACTTAGCGGGTACAATGAGCAGTTCTTC.

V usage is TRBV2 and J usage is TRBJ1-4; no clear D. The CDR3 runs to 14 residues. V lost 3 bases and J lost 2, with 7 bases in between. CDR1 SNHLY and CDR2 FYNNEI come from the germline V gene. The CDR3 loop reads CASSDGRTNEKLFF. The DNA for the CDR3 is TGTGCCAGCAGTGACGGCAGGACTAATGAAAAACTGTTTTTT.

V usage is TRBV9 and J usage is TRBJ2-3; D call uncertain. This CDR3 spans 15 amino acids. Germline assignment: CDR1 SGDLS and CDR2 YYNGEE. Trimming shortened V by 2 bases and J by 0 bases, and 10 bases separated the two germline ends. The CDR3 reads CASSVHATSTDTQYF. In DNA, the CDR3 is TGTGCCAGCAGCGTCCACGCGACTAGCACAGATACGCAGTATTTT. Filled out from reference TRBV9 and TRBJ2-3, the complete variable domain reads DSGVTQTPKHLITATGQRVTLRCSPRSGDLSVYWYQQSLDQGLQFLIQYYNGEERAKGNILERFSAQQFPDLHSELNLSSLELGDSALYFCASSVHATSTDTQYFGPGTRLTVL.

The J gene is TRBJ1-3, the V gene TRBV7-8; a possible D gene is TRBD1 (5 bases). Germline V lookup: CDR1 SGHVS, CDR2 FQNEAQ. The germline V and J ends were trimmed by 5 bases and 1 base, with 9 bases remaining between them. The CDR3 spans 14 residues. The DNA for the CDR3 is TGTGCCAGCAGCGCTAGGGGTTCTGGAAACACCATATATTTT. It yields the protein CASSARGSGNTIYF.

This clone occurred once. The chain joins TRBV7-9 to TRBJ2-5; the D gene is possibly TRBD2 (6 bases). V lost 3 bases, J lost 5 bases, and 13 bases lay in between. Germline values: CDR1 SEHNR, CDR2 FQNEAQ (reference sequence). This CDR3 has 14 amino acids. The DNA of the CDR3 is TGTGCCAGCAGCTTGGGGGACTTATGGGAGACCCAGTACTTC. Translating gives CASSLGDLWETQYF.

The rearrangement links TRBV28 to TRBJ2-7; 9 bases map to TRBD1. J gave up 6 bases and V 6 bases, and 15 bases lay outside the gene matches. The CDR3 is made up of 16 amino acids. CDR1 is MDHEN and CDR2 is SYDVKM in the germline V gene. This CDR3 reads CASSTGGQGGLIEQYV. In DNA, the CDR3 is TGTGCCAGCAGCACAGGGGGCCAAGGGGGCCTAATCGAGCAGTACGTC.

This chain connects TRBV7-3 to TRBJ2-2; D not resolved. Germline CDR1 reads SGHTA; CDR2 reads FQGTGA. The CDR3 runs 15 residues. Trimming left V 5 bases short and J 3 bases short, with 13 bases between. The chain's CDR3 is CASSPAGRDTGELFF. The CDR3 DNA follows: TGTGCCAGCAGCCCCGCTGGTCGGGACACCGGGGAGCTGTTTTTT.

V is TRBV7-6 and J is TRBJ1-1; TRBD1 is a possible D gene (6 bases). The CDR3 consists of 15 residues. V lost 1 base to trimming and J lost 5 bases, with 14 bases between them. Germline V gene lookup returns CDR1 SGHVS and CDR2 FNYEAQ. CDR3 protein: CASSLVSGEGTEAFF. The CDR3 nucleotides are TGTGCCAGCAGCTTAGTGTCAGGGGAGGGGACTGAAGCTTTCTTT.

The CDR3 spells CASSDRRAGNTIYF. In DNA, the CDR3 is TGTGCCAGCAGCGATCGGCGGGCTGGAAACACCATATATTTT. V usage is TRBV7-2 and J usage is TRBJ1-3; no firm D call. The CDR3 runs 14 residues. Germline CDR1 is SGHTA and CDR2 is FQGNSA. V was clipped by 5 bases and J by 2 bases, with 10 bases between them.

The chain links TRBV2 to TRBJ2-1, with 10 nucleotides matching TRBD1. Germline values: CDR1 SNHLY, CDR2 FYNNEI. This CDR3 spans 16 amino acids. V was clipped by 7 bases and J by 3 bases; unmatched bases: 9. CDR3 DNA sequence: TGTGCCAGCACTGGGGACAGGGGCGAGGTCTACAATGAGCAGTTCTTC. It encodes CASTGDRGEVYNEQFF.

CDR3 sequence reads: CASSLNSRTEAFF. DNA of the CDR3: TGTGCCAGCAGCTTAAATTCGCGCACTGAAGCTTTCTTT. V is TRBV7-6 and J is TRBJ1-1; D ambiguous. V was cut by 2 bases and J by 4 bases, with 8 bases left in between. Germline V gives CDR1 SGHVS, CDR2 FNYEAQ. CDR3 size: 13 residues.

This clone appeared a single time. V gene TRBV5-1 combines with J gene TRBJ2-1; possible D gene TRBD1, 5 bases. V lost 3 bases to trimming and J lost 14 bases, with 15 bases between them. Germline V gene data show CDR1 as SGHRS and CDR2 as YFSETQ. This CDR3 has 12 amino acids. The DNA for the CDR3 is TGCGCCAGCAGCTCCGGCCGGACACCTGAGTTCTTC. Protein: CASSSGRTPEFF.

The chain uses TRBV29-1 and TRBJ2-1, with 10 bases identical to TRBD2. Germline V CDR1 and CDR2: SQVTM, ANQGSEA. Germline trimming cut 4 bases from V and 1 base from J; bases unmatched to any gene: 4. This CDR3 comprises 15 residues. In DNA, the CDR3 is TGCAGCGTTGGGTCTAGCGGGAGTTCCTACAATGAGCAGTTCTTC. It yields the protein CSVGSSGSSYNEQFF.

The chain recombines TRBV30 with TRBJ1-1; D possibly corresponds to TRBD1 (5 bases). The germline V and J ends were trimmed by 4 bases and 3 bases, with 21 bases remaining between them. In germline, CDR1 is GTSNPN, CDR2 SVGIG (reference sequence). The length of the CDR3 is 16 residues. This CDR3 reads CAWKEVGPGTDTEAFF. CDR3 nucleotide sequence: TGTGCCTGGAAGGAAGTCGGACCCGGGACTGACACTGAAGCTTTCTTT.

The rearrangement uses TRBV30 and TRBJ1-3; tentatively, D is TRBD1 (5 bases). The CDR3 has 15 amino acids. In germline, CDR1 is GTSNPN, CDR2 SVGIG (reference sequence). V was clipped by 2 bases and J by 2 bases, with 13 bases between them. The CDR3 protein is CAWSFFQGPGNTIYF. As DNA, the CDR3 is TGTGCCTGGAGTTTTTTTCAGGGTCCTGGAAACACCATATATTTT. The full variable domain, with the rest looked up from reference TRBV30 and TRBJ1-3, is SQTIHQWPATLVQPVGSPLSLECTVEGTSNPNLYWYRQAAGRGLQLLFYSVGIGQISSEVPQNLSASRPQDRQFILSSKKLLLSDSGFYLCAWSFFQGPGNTIYFGEGSWLTVV.

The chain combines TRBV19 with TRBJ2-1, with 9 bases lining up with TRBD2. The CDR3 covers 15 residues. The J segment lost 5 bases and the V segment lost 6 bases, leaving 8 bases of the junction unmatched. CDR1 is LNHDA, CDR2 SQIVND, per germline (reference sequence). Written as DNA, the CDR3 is TGTGCCAGTAGGACCCGACTAGCGGTAGACAATGAGCAGTTCTTC. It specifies CASRTRLAVDNEQFF. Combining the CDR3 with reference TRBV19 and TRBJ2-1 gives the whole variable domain DGGITQSPKYLFRKEGQNVTLSCEQNLNHDAMYWYRQDPGQGLRLIYYSQIVNDFQKGDIAEGYSVSREKKESFPLTVTSAQKNPTAFYLCASRTRLAVDNEQFFGPGTRLTVL.

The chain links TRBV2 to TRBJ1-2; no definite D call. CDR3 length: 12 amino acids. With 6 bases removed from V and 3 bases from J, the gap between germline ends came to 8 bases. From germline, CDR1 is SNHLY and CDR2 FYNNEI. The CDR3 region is CASSEEDYGYTF. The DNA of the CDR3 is TGTGCCAGCAGCGAGGAGGACTATGGCTACACCTTC.

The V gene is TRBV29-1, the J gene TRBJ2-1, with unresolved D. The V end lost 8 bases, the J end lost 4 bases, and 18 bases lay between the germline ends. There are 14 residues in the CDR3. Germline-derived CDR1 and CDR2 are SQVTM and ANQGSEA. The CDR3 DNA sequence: TGCAGCCACAATACACATTGGTCTTACAATGAGCAGTTCTTC. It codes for CSHNTHWSYNEQFF.